This T cell receptor (beta chain) was found in a study of blood T cell repertoires in COVID-19. Libraries were prepared by immunoSEQ multiplex PCR; TCRdb keeps only in-frame clonotypes and omits some of them. The data hold roughly 220,000 clones, with about 87% observed a single time. Specimen: peripheral blood. This TCR derives from a man aged 55-75 years with acute or convalescent COVID-19.

Here the CDR3 reads CASSRIRGSSYEQYF. The CDR3 bases are TGCGCCAGCAGCCGTATCAGGGGTAGCTCCTACGAGCAGTACTTC. The gene calls are TRBV4-1 and TRBJ2-7; TRBD1 might be the D (6 bases). CDR3 size: 15 residues. Germline values: CDR1 MGHRA, CDR2 YSYEKL. V was clipped by 4 bases and J by 0 bases, with 13 bases between them.